This TCR beta chain was sequenced for a study of T cell responses to AZD1222 COVID-19 vaccine. Study findings and constraints: Researchers report vaccine-associated CD4 TCRs spanning spike, with dominance at 160-218 and 743-854.

CDR1 is KGHSH, CDR2 LQKENI, per germline. Trimming cost V 6 bases and J 1 base, with 6 bases left between them. The length of the CDR3 is 13 residues. TCRdb keeps only in-frame clones here, not all; method: immunoSEQ multiplex PCR. The profile covers 180,000 or so clones, with about 89% appearing a single time and 1.5% to 2% taken by the ten largest. Second-dose timings of about 4 or about 12 weeks were pooled. On this clone: The antigen is not known.

This chain joins TRBV18 and TRBJ2-2; D is undetermined. The source of this sequence is an adult who received the AZD1222 COVID-19 vaccine. Sequences were derived from peripheral blood, sampled 28 days after the second AZD1222 dose. The CDR3 DNA sequence: TGTGCCAGCTCCTCAGGGAACACCGGGGAGCTGTTTTTT. Protein sequence: CASSSGNTGELFF.